This record looks at one T cell receptor beta chain sequence and its context. Its antigen is unidentified. Other DNA sequences in the same sample also yield this CDR3. These data belong to a study of shared clonotypes between healthy human individuals. Assay used: immunoSEQ multiplex PCR; TCRdb lists only in-frame clones, some missing. This sample has some 2.1 million clones, with 85% to 95% found just once. The V end lost 5 bases, the J end lost 2 bases, and 7 bases lay between the germline ends. Germline V gives CDR1 LNHDA, CDR2 SQIVND (reference sequence). The CDR3 runs to 13 residues. Findings and caveats of the study: Generally, naive subsets (rather than memory subsets) showed larger estimated richness.

The source material was naive CD4+ T cells sorted from blood. The subset here: CD45RA+ positively selected. This chain links TRBV19 with TRBJ1-5; no firm D call. This TCR came from a man between 18 and 35 years old in good health. This CDR3 reads CASSDTRNQPQHF. The CDR3 bases are TGTGCCAGTAGTGATACTCGCAATCAGCCCCAGCATTTT.